The clone carrying this TCR beta chain appeared once. This entry is derived from a study of blood T cell repertoires in COVID-19. About the study: Nucleic acid was either cDNA or gDNA, and it came from T cells, B-cell-depleted T cells, or PBMCs.

Trimming removed 5 bases at V and 4 bases at J, with 11 bases between. The CDR3 totals 13 residues. The germline V gene encodes CDR1 LNHDA and CDR2 SQIVND (reference sequence). Original analysis: Reference gene primer amplification gave nucleated cell count estimates. The table came from immunoSEQ multiplex PCR; TCRdb's copy has only in-frame clones and leaves some out. V, J and clone size are those of that table, while D and trimming were read from the DNA. In the table there are about 76,000 clones, 75% to 90% of which are singletons. This sequence originates from a human donor in a cohort sampled during active COVID-19. Sequenced sample: peripheral blood. This chain joins TRBV19 and TRBJ2-5; TRBD1 might be the D (6 bases). The CDR3 reads CASSSTGRETQYF. CDR3 sequence (DNA): TGTGCCAGTAGTTCCACAGGGAGAGAGACCCAGTACTTC.